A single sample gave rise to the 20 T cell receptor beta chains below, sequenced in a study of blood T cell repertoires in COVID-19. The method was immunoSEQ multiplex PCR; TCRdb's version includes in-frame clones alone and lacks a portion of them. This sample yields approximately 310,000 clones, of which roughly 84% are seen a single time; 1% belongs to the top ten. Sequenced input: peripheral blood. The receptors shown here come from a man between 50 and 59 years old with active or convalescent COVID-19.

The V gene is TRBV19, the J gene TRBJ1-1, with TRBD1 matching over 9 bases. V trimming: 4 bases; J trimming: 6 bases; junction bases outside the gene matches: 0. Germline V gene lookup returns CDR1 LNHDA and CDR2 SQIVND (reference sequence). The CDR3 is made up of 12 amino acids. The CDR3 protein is CASSRTGAEAFF. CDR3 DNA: TGTGCCAGTAGTAGGACAGGGGCTGAAGCTTTCTTT.

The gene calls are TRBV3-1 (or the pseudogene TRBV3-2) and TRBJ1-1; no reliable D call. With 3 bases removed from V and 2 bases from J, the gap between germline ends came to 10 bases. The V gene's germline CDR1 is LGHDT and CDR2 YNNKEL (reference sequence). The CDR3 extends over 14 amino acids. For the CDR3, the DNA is TGTGCCAGCAGCCAGGGCAGGCTTAACACTGAAGCTTTCTTT. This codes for CASSQGRLNTEAFF.

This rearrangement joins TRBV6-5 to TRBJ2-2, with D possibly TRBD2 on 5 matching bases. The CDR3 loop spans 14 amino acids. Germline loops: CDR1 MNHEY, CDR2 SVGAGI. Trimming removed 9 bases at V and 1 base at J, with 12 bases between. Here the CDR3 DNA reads TGTGCCAGTAAGAGGGCAGGGAACACCGGGGAGCTGTTTTTT. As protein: CASKRAGNTGELFF.

The CDR3 reads CASSLGTSGRADNEQFF. The DNA for the CDR3 is TGCGCCAGCAGCTTAGGGACTAGCGGGAGGGCCGACAATGAGCAGTTCTTC. J is TRBJ2-1 and V is TRBV5-1, with 16 positions matching TRBD2. Trimming at V came to 2 bases and at J to 5 bases, leaving 4 bases not matched to a gene. The CDR3 runs to 17 residues. The germline gives CDR1 SGHRS, CDR2 YFSETQ.

In nucleotides, the CDR3 is TGTGCCAGCAGGGCAGGGTTGGGGCAGCCCCAGCATTTT. Encoded protein: CASRAGLGQPQHF. The J gene is TRBJ1-5, the V gene TRBV6-5, with a tentative D call TRBD1 (5 bases). V shed 6 bases and J shed 7 bases, with 13 bases lying between them. CDR1 is MNHEY and CDR2 is SVGAGI in the germline V gene. The CDR3 is 13 amino acids.

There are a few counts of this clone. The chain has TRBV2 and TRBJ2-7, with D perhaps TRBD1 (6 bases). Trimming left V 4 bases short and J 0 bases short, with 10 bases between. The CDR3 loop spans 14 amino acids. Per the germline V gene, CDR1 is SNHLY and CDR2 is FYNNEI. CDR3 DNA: TGTGCCAGCAGTGCTCGGACAGCCTCCTACGAGCAGTACTTC. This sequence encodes CASSARTASYEQYF.

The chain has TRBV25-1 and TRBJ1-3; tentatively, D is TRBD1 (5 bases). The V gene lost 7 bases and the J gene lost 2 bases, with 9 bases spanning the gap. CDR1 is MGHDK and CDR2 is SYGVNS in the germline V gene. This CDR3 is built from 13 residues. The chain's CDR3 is CASMGGTGNTIYF. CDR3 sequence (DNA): TGTGCCAGCATGGGGGGTACTGGAAACACCATATATTTT.

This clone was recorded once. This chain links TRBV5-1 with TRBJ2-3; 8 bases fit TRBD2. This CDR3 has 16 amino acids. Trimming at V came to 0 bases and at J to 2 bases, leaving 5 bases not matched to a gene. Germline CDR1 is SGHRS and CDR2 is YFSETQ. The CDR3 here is CASSLGGGRSTDTQYF. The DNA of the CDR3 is TGCGCCAGCAGCTTGGGAGGCGGGAGGTCCACAGATACGCAGTATTTT. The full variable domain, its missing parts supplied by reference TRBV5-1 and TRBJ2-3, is KAGVTQTPRYLIKTRGQQVTLSCSPISGHRSVSWYQQTPGQGLQFLFEYFSETQRNKGNFPGRFSGRQFSNSRSEMNVSTLELGDSALYLCASSLGGGRSTDTQYFGPGTRLTVL.

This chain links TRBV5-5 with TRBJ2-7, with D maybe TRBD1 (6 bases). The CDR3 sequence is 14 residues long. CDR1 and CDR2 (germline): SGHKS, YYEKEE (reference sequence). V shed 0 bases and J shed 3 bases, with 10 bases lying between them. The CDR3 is CASSLEAGDYEQYF. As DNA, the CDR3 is TGTGCCAGCAGCTTGGAGGCAGGGGACTACGAGCAGTACTTC.

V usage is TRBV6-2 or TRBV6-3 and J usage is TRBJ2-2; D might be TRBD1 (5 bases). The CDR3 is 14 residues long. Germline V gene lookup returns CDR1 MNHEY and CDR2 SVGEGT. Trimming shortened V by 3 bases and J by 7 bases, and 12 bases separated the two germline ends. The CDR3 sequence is CASSYLGLGGELFF. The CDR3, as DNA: TGTGCCAGCAGTTATCTGGGGCTGGGCGGGGAGCTGTTTTTT.

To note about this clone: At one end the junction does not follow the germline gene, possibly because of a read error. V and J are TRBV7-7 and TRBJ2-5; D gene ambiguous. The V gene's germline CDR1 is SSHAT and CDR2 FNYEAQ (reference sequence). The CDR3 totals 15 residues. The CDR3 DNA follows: TGTGCTAGCAGCTTAGGCGGCCCCGGGTCAGAGACCCAGTACTTC. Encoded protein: CASSLGGPGSETQYF.

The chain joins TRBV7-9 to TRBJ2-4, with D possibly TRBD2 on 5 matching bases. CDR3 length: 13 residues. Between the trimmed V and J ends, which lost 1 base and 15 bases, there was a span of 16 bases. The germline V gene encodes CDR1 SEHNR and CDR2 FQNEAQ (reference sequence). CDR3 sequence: CASSLDWSEARYF. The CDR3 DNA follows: TGTGCCAGCAGCTTAGATTGGTCGGAGGCACGGTACTTC.

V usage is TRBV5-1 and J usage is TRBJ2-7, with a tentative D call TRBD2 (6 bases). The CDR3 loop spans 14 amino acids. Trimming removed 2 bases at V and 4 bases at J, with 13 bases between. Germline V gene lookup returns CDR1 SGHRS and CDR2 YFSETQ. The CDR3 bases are TGCGCCAGCAGCTTAAGCGGGTATGTTTACGAGCAGTACTTC. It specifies CASSLSGYVYEQYF.

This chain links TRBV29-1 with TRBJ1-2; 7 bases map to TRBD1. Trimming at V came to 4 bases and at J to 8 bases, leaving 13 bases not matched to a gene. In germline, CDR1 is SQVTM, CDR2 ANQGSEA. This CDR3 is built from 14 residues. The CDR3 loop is CSVAGRGVVRGYTF. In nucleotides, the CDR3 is TGCAGCGTTGCAGGCAGGGGGGTCGTACGCGGCTACACCTTC.

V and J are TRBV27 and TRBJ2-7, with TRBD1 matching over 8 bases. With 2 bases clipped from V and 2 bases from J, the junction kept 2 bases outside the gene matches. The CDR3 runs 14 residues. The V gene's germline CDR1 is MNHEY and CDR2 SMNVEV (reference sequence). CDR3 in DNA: TGTGCCAGCAGTTTAACGGGACAGGCCTACGAGCAGTACTTC. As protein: CASSLTGQAYEQYF.

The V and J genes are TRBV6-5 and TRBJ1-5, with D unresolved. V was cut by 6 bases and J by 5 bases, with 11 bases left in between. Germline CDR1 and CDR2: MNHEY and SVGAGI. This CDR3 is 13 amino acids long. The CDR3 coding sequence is TGTGCCAGCAGCCTAGAACGAGATCAGCCCCAGCATTTT. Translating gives CASSLERDQPQHF.

The CDR3 loop reads CSASDPGQGRNNQPQHF. As DNA, the CDR3 is TGCAGTGCTAGTGACCCCGGACAGGGGCGGAACAATCAGCCCCAGCATTTT. The rearrangement links TRBV20-1 to TRBJ1-5; 9 bases align to TRBD1. The CDR3 consists of 17 residues. Germline-derived CDR1 and CDR2 are DFQATT and SNEGSKA (reference sequence). With 3 bases clipped from V and 3 bases from J, the junction kept 12 bases outside the gene matches.

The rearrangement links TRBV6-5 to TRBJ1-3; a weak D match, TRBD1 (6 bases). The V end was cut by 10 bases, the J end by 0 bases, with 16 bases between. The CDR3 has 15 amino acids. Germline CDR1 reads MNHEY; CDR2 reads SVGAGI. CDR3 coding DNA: TGTGCCACCCAGAGACAGGCCCGCTCTGGAAACACCATATATTTT. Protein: CATQRQARSGNTIYF.

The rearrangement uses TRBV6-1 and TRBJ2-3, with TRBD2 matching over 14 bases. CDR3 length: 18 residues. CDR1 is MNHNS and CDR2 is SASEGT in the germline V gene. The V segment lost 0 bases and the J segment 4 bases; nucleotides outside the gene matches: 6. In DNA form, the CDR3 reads TGTGCCAGCAGTGAAGCGATAGGGACTAGCGGGGGCCCAGATACGCAGTATTTT. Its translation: CASSEAIGTSGGPDTQYF.

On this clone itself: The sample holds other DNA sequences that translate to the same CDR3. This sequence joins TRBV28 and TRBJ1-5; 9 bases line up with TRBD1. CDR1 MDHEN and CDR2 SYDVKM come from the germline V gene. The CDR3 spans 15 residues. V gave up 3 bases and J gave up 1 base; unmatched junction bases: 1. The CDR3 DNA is TGTGCCAGCAGTTTTGGACAGGGGAGCAATCAGCCCCAGCATTTT. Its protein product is CASSFGQGSNQPQHF.